This T cell receptor (beta chain) was profiled in a study of Ad26.COV2.S vaccination and SARS-CoV-2 variants. General study results and limits: Reportedly, spike-specific CD8+ and CD4+ T cell responses achieved substantial breadth once vaccination had taken place.

A note on this clone: Its target is not known.

The sample's treatment: around 19 received Ad26.COV2.S at low or high dose, single or two shots; 5 received placebo; per-sample allocation not given. The samples were gathered on day 63 after the first injection of vaccine or placebo. V lost 1 base and J lost 4, with 13 bases in between. The CDR3 totals 14 residues. Looked up from germline, CDR1 is GTSNPN and CDR2 is SVGIG (reference sequence). Data came from immunoSEQ multiplex PCR; TCRdb stores just in-frame clones and leaves some out. Counted here are under 550,000 clones, about 93% occurring once; the ten biggest clones make up 9% to 15%. The TCR comes from a person aged 18-65 years who received the Ad26.COV2.S COVID-19 vaccine or a placebo. This chain connects TRBV30 to TRBJ1-2; D gene unclear. Sequencing was performed on peripheral blood, taken in a trial of Ad26.COV2.S vaccine versus placebo. The CDR3 here is CAWSASSHGYGYTF. In DNA, the CDR3 is TGTGCCTGGAGTGCCTCCTCTCACGGCTATGGCTACACCTTC.